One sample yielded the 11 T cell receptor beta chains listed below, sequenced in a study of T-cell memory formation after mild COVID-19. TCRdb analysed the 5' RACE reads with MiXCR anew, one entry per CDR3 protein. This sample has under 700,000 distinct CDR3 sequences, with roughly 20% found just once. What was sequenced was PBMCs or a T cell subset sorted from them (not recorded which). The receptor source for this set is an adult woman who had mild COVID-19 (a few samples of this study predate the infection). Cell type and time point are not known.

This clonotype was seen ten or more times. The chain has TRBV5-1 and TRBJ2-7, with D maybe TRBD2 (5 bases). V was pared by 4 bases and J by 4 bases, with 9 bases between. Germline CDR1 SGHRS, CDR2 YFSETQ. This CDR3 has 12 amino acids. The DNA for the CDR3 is TGCGCCAGCAGCCCAGACTATTACGAGCAGTACTTC. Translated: CASSPDYYEQYF.

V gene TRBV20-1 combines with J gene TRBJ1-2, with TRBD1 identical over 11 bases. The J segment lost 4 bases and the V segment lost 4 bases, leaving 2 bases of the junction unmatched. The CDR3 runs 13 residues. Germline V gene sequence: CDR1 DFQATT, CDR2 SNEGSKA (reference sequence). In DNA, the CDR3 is TGCAGTGCTAAAGGGACAGGGGGCTATGGCTACACCTTC. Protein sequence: CSAKGTGGYGYTF.

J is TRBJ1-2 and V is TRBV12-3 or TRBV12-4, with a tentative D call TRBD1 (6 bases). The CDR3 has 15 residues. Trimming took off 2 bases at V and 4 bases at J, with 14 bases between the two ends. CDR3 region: CASSLRIQGSYGYTF. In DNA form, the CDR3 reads TGTGCCAGCAGTTTAAGGATCCAGGGGAGCTATGGCTACACCTTC.

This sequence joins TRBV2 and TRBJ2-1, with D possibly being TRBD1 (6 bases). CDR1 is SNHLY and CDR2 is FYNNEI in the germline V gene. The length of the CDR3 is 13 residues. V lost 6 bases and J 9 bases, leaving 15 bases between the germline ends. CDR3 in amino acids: CASRAGVTTEQFF. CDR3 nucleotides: TGTGCCAGCAGGGCAGGGGTGACAACTGAGCAGTTCTTC.

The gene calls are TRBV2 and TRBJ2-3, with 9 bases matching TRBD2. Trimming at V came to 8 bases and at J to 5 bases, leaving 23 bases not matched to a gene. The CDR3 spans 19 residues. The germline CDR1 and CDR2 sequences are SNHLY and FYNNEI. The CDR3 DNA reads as TGTGCCAGCTCTAGACTAGCGCGGGGGGCCCGCGGGAGGGGAGATACGCAGTATTTT. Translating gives CASSRLARGARGRGDTQYF.

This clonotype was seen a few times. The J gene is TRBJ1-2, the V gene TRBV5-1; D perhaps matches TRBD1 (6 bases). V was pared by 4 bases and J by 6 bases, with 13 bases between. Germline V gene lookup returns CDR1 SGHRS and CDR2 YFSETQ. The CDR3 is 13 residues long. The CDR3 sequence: CASSLRTVDGYTF. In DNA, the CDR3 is TGCGCCAGCAGCCTTCGGACAGTCGATGGCTACACCTTC.

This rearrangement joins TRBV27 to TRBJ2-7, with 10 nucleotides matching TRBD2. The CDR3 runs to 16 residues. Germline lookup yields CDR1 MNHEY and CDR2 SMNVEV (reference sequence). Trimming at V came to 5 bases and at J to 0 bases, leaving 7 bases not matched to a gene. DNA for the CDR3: TGTGCCAGCAGTGCCCTAGCGGGGGAAAGCTCCTACGAGCAGTACTTC. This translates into CASSALAGESSYEQYF.

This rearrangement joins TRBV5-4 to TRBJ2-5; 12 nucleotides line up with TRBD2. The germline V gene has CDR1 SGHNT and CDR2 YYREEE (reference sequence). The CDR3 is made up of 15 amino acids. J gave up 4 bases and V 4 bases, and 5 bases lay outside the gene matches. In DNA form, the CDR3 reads TGTGCCAGCAGCGGGGCGGGACTAGCGGGAGAGACCCAGTACTTC. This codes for CASSGAGLAGETQYF.

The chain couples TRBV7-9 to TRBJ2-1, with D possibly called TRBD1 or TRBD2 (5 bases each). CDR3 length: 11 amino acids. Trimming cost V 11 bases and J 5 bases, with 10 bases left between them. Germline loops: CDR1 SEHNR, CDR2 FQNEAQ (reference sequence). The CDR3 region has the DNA TGTGCCTGGATGGGGGACAATGAGCAGTTCTTC. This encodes CAWMGDNEQFF.

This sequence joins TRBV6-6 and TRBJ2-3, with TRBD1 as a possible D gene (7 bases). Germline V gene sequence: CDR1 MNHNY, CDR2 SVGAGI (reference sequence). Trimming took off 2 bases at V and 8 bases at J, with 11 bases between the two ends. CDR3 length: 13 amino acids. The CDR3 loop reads CASSYGGGSTQYF. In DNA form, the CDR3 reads TGTGCCAGCAGTTACGGAGGGGGCAGTACGCAGTATTTT.

The CDR3 region is CASSLECQGACIADTQYF. CDR3 sequence (DNA): TGCGCCAGCAGCTTGGAGTGTCAGGGGGCGTGTATCGCAGATACGCAGTATTTT. The chain links TRBV5-1 to TRBJ2-3, with 8 nucleotides matching TRBD1. CDR3 length equals 18 residues. Germline CDR1 SGHRS, CDR2 YFSETQ. V was pared by 0 bases and J by 4 bases, with 13 bases of the junction left unmatched.